This T cell receptor beta chain derives from a study of T-cell memory formation after mild COVID-19. General observations from the study: CD4+ bias marked clones expanding day 15 to 37, unlike balanced contracting clones. Pre-infection memory contained some responding clones, which suggested that cross-reactive memory had joined. Chiefly within CM and EM were the contracting CD4+ clones; CD8+ ones were within EMRA.

A note on this clonotype: Its matching antigen is unknown.

This CDR3 has 15 amino acids. Looked up from germline, CDR1 is DFQATT and CDR2 is SNEGSKA (reference sequence). The V gene end was trimmed by 3 bases and the J gene end by 9 bases; junction bases not matched to a gene: 9. 5'RACE with constant-segment primers built TCRalpha and TCRbeta cDNA libraries with UMIs. Each CDR3 protein gets one entry after TCRdb re-called the 5' RACE reads with MiXCR. Of almost 350,000 distinct CDR3 sequences in the sample, more than 20% were seen once. V and J are TRBV20-1 and TRBJ1-5; 12 nucleotides line up with TRBD1. The sample comprised PBMCs or a T cell subset sorted from them (not recorded which). This receptor was taken from a man between 18 and 29 years old who had mild COVID-19 (a few samples of this study predate the infection). Cell type and time point are not known. The CDR3 bases are TGCAGTGCTAGCCGGGACAGGGGGCTCTGGGGGCCCCAGCATTTT. Protein: CSASRDRGLWGPQHF.